The 24 T cell receptor beta chains in this list originate from one sample, sequenced in a study of T cell responses to AZD1222 COVID-19 vaccine. Produced via immunoSEQ multiplex PCR; TCRdb's table is partial and in-frame only. The profile shows 75,000 to 95,000 clones, nearly 90% of them singletons. The specimen comprised peripheral blood, sampled on day 0 of MenACWY control vaccination. The receptors come from an adult in good health.

This clone has just a few counts. CDR3: CASSQRQGTNYGYTF. Here the CDR3 DNA reads TGTGCCAGCAGCCAACGGCAGGGCACTAACTATGGCTACACCTTC. The gene calls are TRBV3-1 (or the pseudogene TRBV3-2) and TRBJ1-2; D possibly corresponds to TRBD1 (5 bases). This CDR3 has 15 amino acids. V dropped 2 bases and J dropped 0 bases, with 10 bases sitting between them. Germline loops: CDR1 LGHDT, CDR2 YNNKEL (reference sequence).

J is TRBJ2-7 and V is TRBV11-1; D perhaps matches TRBD2 (5 bases). V gave up 3 bases and J gave up 3 bases, with 12 bases separating them. Germline assignment: CDR1 SGHAT and CDR2 FQDESV (reference sequence). The CDR3 length is 14 residues. CDR3 sequence reads: CASSFRTSFYEQYF. The CDR3 DNA follows: TGTGCCAGCAGCTTCAGGACTTCCTTCTACGAGCAGTACTTC. Drawing the rest from reference TRBV11-1 and TRBJ2-7, the complete variable domain is EAEVAQSPRYKITEKSQAVAFWCDPISGHATLYWYRQILGQGPELLVQFQDESVVDDSQLPKDRFSAERLKGVDSTLKIQPAELGDSAMYLCASSFRTSFYEQYFGPGTRLTVT.

The chain is built from TRBV6-5 and TRBJ2-7, with D perhaps matching TRBD1 or TRBD2 (5 bases each). There are 14 residues in the CDR3. Looked up from germline, CDR1 is MNHEY and CDR2 is SVGAGI. V lost 6 bases and J lost 1, with 13 bases in between. Here the CDR3 reads CASRHRDGSYEQYF. DNA of the CDR3: TGTGCCAGCAGACATAGGGACGGATCCTACGAGCAGTACTTC.

This sequence joins TRBV24-1 and TRBJ2-1, with 8 nucleotides matching TRBD1. With 2 bases clipped from V and 6 bases from J, the junction kept 8 bases outside the gene matches. CDR1 KGHDR and CDR2 SFDVKD come from the germline V gene. The CDR3 runs to 16 residues. CDR3 loop: CATSDSQGARVNEQFF. The CDR3, as DNA: TGTGCCACCAGTGATTCTCAGGGGGCGCGTGTCAATGAGCAGTTCTTC.

This chain's CDR3 is CARQDTLYEQYF. The CDR3 coding sequence is TGTGCCAGACAGGACACCCTCTACGAGCAGTACTTC. The rearrangement uses TRBV27 and TRBJ2-7, with TRBD1 as a possible D gene (5 bases). Germline lookup yields CDR1 MNHEY and CDR2 SMNVEV (reference sequence). V was trimmed by 9 bases and J by 3 bases, leaving 12 bases between them. The CDR3 has 12 amino acids.

The chain uses TRBV7-2 and TRBJ1-1; a weak D match, TRBD1 (5 bases). Trimming pared 0 bases from V and 1 base from J, leaving 9 bases between. In germline, CDR1 is SGHTA, CDR2 FQGNSA. This CDR3 is 15 amino acids long. The chain's CDR3 is CASSLAGGQNTEAFF. Written as DNA, the CDR3 is TGTGCCAGCAGCTTAGCCGGCGGACAGAACACTGAAGCTTTCTTT.

The rearrangement links TRBV6-5 to TRBJ1-3; possible D gene TRBD1, 5 bases. V shed 0 bases and J shed 0 bases, with 9 bases lying between them. The V gene's germline CDR1 is MNHEY and CDR2 SVGAGI. This CDR3 spans 16 amino acids. The chain's CDR3 is CASSYSRQLSGNTIYF. For the CDR3, the DNA is TGTGCCAGCAGTTACTCCCGACAGCTCTCTGGAAACACCATATATTTT.

The chain recombines TRBV7-3 with TRBJ1-1; D may be TRBD1 (5 bases). Deletions cut 4 bases from V and 8 bases from J, with 14 bases between. Germline CDR1 and CDR2: SGHTA and FQGTGA. The CDR3 runs 13 residues. The CDR3 reads CASSSGTPREAFF. The CDR3 nucleotides read TGTGCCAGCAGCTCCGGGACCCCCAGGGAAGCTTTCTTT.

The rearrangement uses TRBV7-3 and TRBJ2-4; no reliable D call. V gave up 2 bases and J gave up 8 bases, with 13 bases separating them. The CDR3 loop spans 14 amino acids. The V gene's germline CDR1 is SGHTA and CDR2 FQGTGA. The CDR3 DNA sequence: TGTGCCAGCAGCTTATTTTCGGGTTCGGACATTCAGTACTTC. Residues: CASSLFSGSDIQYF.

The chain recombines TRBV2 with TRBJ1-1, with D possibly matching TRBD1 (6 bases). CDR1 and CDR2 (germline): SNHLY, FYNNEI. The V end was cut by 8 bases, the J end by 3 bases, with 13 bases between. This CDR3 has 13 residues. DNA for the CDR3: TGTGCCAGCGGTCTAAGGGGGGACACTGAAGCTTTCTTT. Translating it yields CASGLRGDTEAFF.

The chain couples TRBV19 to TRBJ2-1; D tentatively reads TRBD1 or TRBD2 (6 bases each). Trimming took 5 bases from V and 9 from J, leaving 20 bases between them. Germline CDR1 is LNHDA and CDR2 is SQIVND (reference sequence). The CDR3 is 15 amino acids. The CDR3 protein is CASSAAEGVGGEQFF. The CDR3 coding sequence is TGTGCCAGTAGTGCCGCGGAGGGGGTCGGGGGTGAGCAGTTCTTC.

This rearrangement joins TRBV15 to TRBJ1-3, with D possibly TRBD1 on 5 matching bases. Germline CDR1 reads LNHNV; CDR2 reads YYDKDF (reference sequence). Trimming cost V 5 bases and J 0 bases, with 14 bases left between them. This CDR3 has 16 amino acids. The chain's CDR3 is CATSPRRQISGNTIYF. As DNA, the CDR3 is TGTGCCACCAGCCCGCGTCGACAGATCTCTGGAAACACCATATATTTT.

The rearrangement uses TRBV5-1 and TRBJ2-7; D might be TRBD2 (5 bases). V was pared by 4 bases and J by 4 bases, with 18 bases between. Germline lookup yields CDR1 SGHRS and CDR2 YFSETQ. This CDR3 has 15 amino acids. The CDR3 sequence: CASSLTGVNPYEQYF. The DNA for the CDR3 is TGCGCCAGCAGCCTTACCGGGGTGAACCCTTACGAGCAGTACTTC.

The V call is TRBV12-5, the J call TRBJ1-4; 11 positions agree with TRBD1. This CDR3 is built from 16 residues. The germline CDR1 and CDR2 sequences are LGHNT and FRNRAP. The junction had 7 bases not matched to a gene; V was cut back by 4 bases and J by 6 bases. The CDR3 nucleotides are TGTGCTAGTGGTTGGACAGGGGGCGCGGGGGATGAAAAACTGTTTTTT. Amino acids: CASGWTGGAGDEKLFF. Full variable domain (remainder filled in from reference TRBV12-5 and TRBJ1-4): DARVTQTPRHKVTEMGQEVTMRCQPILGHNTVFWYRQTMMQGLELLAYFRNRAPLDDSGMPKDRFSAEMPDATLATLKIQPSEPRDSAVYFCASGWTGGAGDEKLFFGSGTQLSVL.

This chain uses TRBV7-2 with TRBJ2-5; unclear D gene. Germline lookup yields CDR1 SGHTA and CDR2 FQGNSA. Trimming cost V 5 bases and J 2 bases, with 6 bases left between them. This CDR3 comprises 12 residues. CDR3 sequence (DNA): TGTGCCAGCAGCAAGACACAAGAGACCCAGTACTTC. As protein: CASSKTQETQYF.

CDR3 coding DNA: TGTGCCATCAGCACCCGGACAGGGGGCGCCGGTGGTGAGCAGTTCTTC. Translated: CAISTRTGGAGGEQFF. The genes are TRBV10-3 and TRBJ2-1; TRBD1 matches at 11 bases. The CDR3 contains 16 residues. Germline CDR1 and CDR2: ENHRY and SYGVKD. J lost 9 bases, V lost 6 bases, and 13 bases had no gene match.

J is TRBJ2-3 and V is TRBV5-1; 7 nucleotides line up with TRBD1. Germline V lookup: CDR1 SGHRS, CDR2 YFSETQ. The CDR3 contains 14 residues. V dropped 4 bases and J dropped 5; count of bases not matched to a gene: 7. The CDR3 here is CASSDGQVGDTQYF. The CDR3 coding sequence is TGCGCCAGCAGCGACGGACAGGTCGGAGATACGCAGTATTTT. The full variable domain, its missing parts supplied by reference TRBV5-1 and TRBJ2-3, is KAGVTQTPRYLIKTRGQQVTLSCSPISGHRSVSWYQQTPGQGLQFLFEYFSETQRNKGNFPGRFSGRQFSNSRSEMNVSTLELGDSALYLCASSDGQVGDTQYFGPGTRLTVL.

This chain connects TRBV3-1 (or the pseudogene TRBV3-2) to TRBJ1-2; possibly TRBD1 for D (5 bases). Deletions cut 4 bases from V and 2 bases from J, with 11 bases between. This CDR3 has 14 residues. Germline CDR1 and CDR2: LGHDT and YNNKEL (reference sequence). The CDR3 protein is CASSPRRGNYGYTF. The DNA for the CDR3 is TGTGCCAGCAGCCCTAGGCGGGGGAACTATGGCTACACCTTC.

V is TRBV29-1 and J is TRBJ1-3, with D possibly being TRBD1 (5 bases). Deletions cut 6 bases from V and 4 bases from J, with 13 bases between. This CDR3 contains 13 residues. Germline assignment: CDR1 SQVTM and CDR2 ANQGSEA. The CDR3 bases are TGCAGCGTGCGTAGGGGTAGCGGAAACACCATATATTTT. Translating it yields CSVRRGSGNTIYF.

The chain is built from TRBV4-3 and TRBJ1-1; D is possibly TRBD1 (5 bases). The germline V gene encodes CDR1 LGHNA and CDR2 YSLEER. The ends were cut back, 0 bases at V and 5 bases at J, with 13 bases in the middle. The CDR3 runs 15 residues. CDR3 protein: CASSQEGTGWTEAFF. As DNA, the CDR3 is TGCGCCAGCAGCCAAGAGGGAACAGGTTGGACTGAAGCTTTCTTT.

The rearrangement joins TRBV5-5 to TRBJ2-5, with 12 bases matching TRBD1. V trimming: 4 bases; J trimming: 0 bases; junction bases outside the gene matches: 4. This CDR3 is 16 amino acids long. Per the germline V gene, CDR1 is SGHKS and CDR2 is YYEKEE (reference sequence). In DNA form, the CDR3 reads TGTGCCAGCAGCCCGGGGACAGGGGGCCACCAAGAGACCCAGTACTTC. This translates into CASSPGTGGHQETQYF.

This clone has a single count. The rearrangement uses TRBV28 and TRBJ1-3, with a tentative D call TRBD1 (6 bases). Germline V gene lookup returns CDR1 MDHEN and CDR2 SYDVKM. The CDR3 totals 15 residues. V lost 3 bases, J lost 1 base, and 10 bases lay in between. DNA for the CDR3: TGTGCCAGCAGTTTCCGAGGGGGTTCTGGAAACACCATATATTTT. Residues: CASSFRGGSGNTIYF.

This chain uses TRBV5-1 with TRBJ2-3, with TRBD2 matching over 7 bases. The CDR3 totals 16 residues. V shed 6 bases, J shed 0 bases, and the junction held 10 bases outside the gene matches. CDR1 and CDR2 from the germline V gene are SGHRS and YFSETQ. The CDR3: CASTTGLQPSTDTQYF. The CDR3 coding sequence is TGCGCCAGCACCACGGGACTACAACCTAGCACAGATACGCAGTATTTT. The full variable domain, completed using reference TRBV5-1 and TRBJ2-3, is KAGVTQTPRYLIKTRGQQVTLSCSPISGHRSVSWYQQTPGQGLQFLFEYFSETQRNKGNFPGRFSGRQFSNSRSEMNVSTLELGDSALYLCASTTGLQPSTDTQYFGPGTRLTVL.

J is TRBJ2-3 and V is TRBV10-3, with D unclear. The V gene's germline CDR1 is ENHRY and CDR2 SYGVKD. The CDR3 has 15 residues. Trimming removed 6 bases at V and 1 base at J, with 14 bases between. The CDR3 DNA follows: TGTGCCATCAGCGCCCCCCAGGAAGGCACAGATACGCAGTATTTT. Residues: CAISAPQEGTDTQYF.